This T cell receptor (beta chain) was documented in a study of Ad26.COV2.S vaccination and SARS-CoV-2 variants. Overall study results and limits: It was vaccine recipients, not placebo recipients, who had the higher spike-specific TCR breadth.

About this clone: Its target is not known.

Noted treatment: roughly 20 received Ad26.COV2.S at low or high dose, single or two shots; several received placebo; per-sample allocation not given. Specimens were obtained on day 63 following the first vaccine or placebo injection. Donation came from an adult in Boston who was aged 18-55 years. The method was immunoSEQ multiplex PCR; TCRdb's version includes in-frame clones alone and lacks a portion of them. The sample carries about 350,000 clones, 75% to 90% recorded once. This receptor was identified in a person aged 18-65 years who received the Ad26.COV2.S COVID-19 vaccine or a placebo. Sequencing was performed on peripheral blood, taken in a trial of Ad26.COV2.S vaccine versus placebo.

CDR3 coding DNA: TGTGCCAGCAGCGTTGGGGCTAGCGGGGGGGCAAGCACAGATACGCAGTATTTT. This gives the protein CASSVGASGGASTDTQYF. The chain recombines TRBV9 with TRBJ2-3; 12 nucleotides align to TRBD2. The germline V gene encodes CDR1 SGDLS and CDR2 YYNGEE. J gave up 0 bases and V 2 bases, and 7 bases lay outside the gene matches. The CDR3 runs 18 residues.